This paragraph covers one T cell receptor (beta chain) sequence. This entry belongs to a study of OX40 agonist ivuxolimab in advanced cancers. Study at large: Hepatocellular carcinoma, melanoma, renal cell or head and neck cancer affected the dose-escalation patients. Age averaged 60 years (range roughly 20 to 90), and around 78% were male.

The V end was cut by 6 bases, the J end by 0 bases, with 12 bases between. This CDR3 is 15 amino acids long. Germline CDR1 reads LNHDA; CDR2 reads SQIVND (reference sequence). People who had autoimmune disease history or systemic immunosuppression were excluded. The table came from immunoSEQ multiplex PCR; TCRdb's copy has only in-frame clones and leaves some out. This sample has 50,000 or so clones, with 60% to 80% found just once. The V and J genes are TRBV19 and TRBJ2-1, with TRBD2 as a possible D gene (6 bases). The receptor's source is an adult with an advanced solid tumor such as melanoma, head and neck, liver or kidney cancer. This specimen was CD4+ or CD8+ T cells sorted from blood, taken in a trial of the OX40 agonist ivuxolimab. The CDR3 sequence: CASRGGASSYNEQFF. In DNA, the CDR3 is TGTGCCAGTAGGGGAGGAGCGAGCTCCTACAATGAGCAGTTCTTC.